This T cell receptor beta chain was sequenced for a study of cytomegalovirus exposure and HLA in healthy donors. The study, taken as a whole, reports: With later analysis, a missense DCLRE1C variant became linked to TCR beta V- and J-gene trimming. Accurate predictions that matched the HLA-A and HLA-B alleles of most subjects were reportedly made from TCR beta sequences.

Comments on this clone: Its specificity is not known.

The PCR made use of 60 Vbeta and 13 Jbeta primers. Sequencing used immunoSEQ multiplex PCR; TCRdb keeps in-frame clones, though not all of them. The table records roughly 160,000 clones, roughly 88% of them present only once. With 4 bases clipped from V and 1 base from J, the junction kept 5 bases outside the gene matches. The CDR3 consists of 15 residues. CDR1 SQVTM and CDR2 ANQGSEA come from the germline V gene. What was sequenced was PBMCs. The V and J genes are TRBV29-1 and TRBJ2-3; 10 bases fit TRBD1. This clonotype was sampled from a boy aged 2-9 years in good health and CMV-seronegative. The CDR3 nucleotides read TGCAGCGTTGTAGGACAGGGGGTTGGCACAGATACGCAGTATTTT. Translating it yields CSVVGQGVGTDTQYF.